The 6 T cell receptor beta chains given below trace back to one sample, sequenced in a study of CD8 T cells in Susac syndrome. An input of about 0.45 to 1 ug of RNA was subjected to reverse transcription using random hexamers. TCRdb independently ran MiXCR on the immunoSEQ multiplex PCR reads; one entry per CDR3 protein. In the table there are hundreds of thousands of distinct CDR3 sequences, about 90% of which are singletons. Sequencing used CD8+ T cells from PBMCs. The receptors originated from a human donor with multiple sclerosis.

The V call is TRBV10-2, the J call TRBJ1-5; 8 bases are a match to TRBD1. V shed 6 bases and J 2 bases; nucleotides not matched to a gene: 9. This CDR3 has 16 amino acids. Germline CDR1 is WSHSY and CDR2 is SAAADI. The CDR3 protein is CASRALTGGGNQPQHF. In DNA, the CDR3 is TGCGCCAGCAGGGCCTTAACAGGGGGTGGCAATCAGCCCCAGCATTTT.

The chain employs TRBV12-5 and TRBJ2-2, with 7 nucleotides matching TRBD2. CDR1 and CDR2 from the germline V gene are LGHNT and FRNRAP. The ends lost 6 bases at V and 9 bases at J; junction bases unmatched: 4. The CDR3 consists of 12 residues. CDR3 nucleotides: TGTGCTAGTGGCCCGGGAGGCTGGGAGCTGTTTTTT. Protein sequence: CASGPGGWELFF.

CDR3 residues: CASRGSGGAPETQYF. In DNA, the CDR3 is TGTGCCAGTAGAGGTAGCGGGGGGGCCCCCGAGACCCAGTACTTC. This chain connects TRBV19 to TRBJ2-5; 11 bases align to TRBD2. The junction had 8 bases not matched to a gene; V was cut back by 6 bases and J by 5 bases. Germline V gene data show CDR1 as LNHDA and CDR2 as SQIVND (reference sequence). The CDR3 covers 15 residues.

V and J are TRBV2 and TRBJ1-6; perhaps TRBD1 as D (5 bases). The length of the CDR3 is 14 residues. V dropped 4 bases and J dropped 9 bases, with 13 bases sitting between them. Germline assignment: CDR1 SNHLY and CDR2 FYNNEI. The CDR3 DNA is TGTGCCAGCAGTGTTGGGGCGGGGGTTTCACCCCTCCACTTT. As protein: CASSVGAGVSPLHF.

V gene TRBV5-6 combines with J gene TRBJ1-5; D call uncertain. The CDR3 has 14 residues. V gave up 3 bases and J gave up 4 bases, with 11 bases separating them. Per the germline V gene, CDR1 is SGHDT and CDR2 is YYEEEE. The CDR3 sequence is CASSSLRTNQPQHF. The CDR3 DNA follows: TGTGCCAGCAGCTCCCTCCGGACTAATCAGCCCCAGCATTTT.

The CDR3 loop is CASSLVQYNEQFF. The CDR3, as DNA: TGTGCCAGCAGTTTGGTACAGTACAATGAGCAGTTCTTC. V and J are TRBV12-3 or TRBV12-4 and TRBJ2-1; unclear D gene. Between the trimmed V and J ends, which lost 3 bases and 4 bases, there was a span of 7 bases. The CDR3 runs 13 residues.